This T cell receptor (beta chain) was sequenced during a study of T cell responses to AZD1222 COVID-19 vaccine. Libraries were prepared by immunoSEQ multiplex PCR; TCRdb keeps only in-frame clonotypes and omits some of them. The repertoire holds under 200,000 clones, with 85% to 95% as singletons. This specimen consisted of peripheral blood, obtained 28 days after the second dose of the MenACWY control vaccine. The clonotype was recovered from an adult who received the MenACWY meningococcal vaccine as a control.

CDR3 sequence reads: CASSQGVGGGVHSNQPQHF. The CDR3 DNA is TGTGCCAGCAGCCAAGGTGTAGGGGGCGGGGTACATAGCAATCAGCCCCAGCATTTT. The genes are TRBV3-1 (or the pseudogene TRBV3-2) and TRBJ1-5; 7 positions match TRBD1. Germline values: CDR1 LGHDT, CDR2 YNNKEL (reference sequence). The CDR3 sequence is 19 residues long. Germline trimming cut 1 base from V and 0 bases from J; bases unmatched to any gene: 12.